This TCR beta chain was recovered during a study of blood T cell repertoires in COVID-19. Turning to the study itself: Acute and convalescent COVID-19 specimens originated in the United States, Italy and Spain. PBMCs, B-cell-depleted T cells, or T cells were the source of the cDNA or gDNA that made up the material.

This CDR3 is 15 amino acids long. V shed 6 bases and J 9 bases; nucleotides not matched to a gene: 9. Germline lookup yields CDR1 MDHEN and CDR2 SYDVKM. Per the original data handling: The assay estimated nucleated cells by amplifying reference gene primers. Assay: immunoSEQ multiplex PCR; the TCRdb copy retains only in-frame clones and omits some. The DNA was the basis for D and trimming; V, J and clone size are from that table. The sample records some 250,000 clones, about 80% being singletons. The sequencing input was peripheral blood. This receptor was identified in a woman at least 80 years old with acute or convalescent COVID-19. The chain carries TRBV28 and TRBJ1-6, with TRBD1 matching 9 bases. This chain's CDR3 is CASRPGTGTGSPLHF. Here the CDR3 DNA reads TGTGCCAGCAGACCCGGGACAGGGACGGGTTCACCCCTCCACTTT. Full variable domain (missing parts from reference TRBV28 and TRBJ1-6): DVKVTQSSRYLVKRTGEKVFLECVQDMDHENMFWYRQDPGLGLRLIYFSYDVKMKEKGDIPEGYSVSREKKERFSLILESASTNQTSMYLCASRPGTGTGSPLHFGNGTRLTVT.